The 5 T cell receptor beta chains in this list originate from one sample, sequenced in a study of vaccination effects on CD4 cells after COVID-19. Their cognate antigens are unknown. Once cultured for 9 to 11 days, the cells underwent separation to obtain CD4+ T cells. Two-dose BNT162b2 or mRNA-1273 vaccination was given to participants. Profiled with immunoSEQ multiplex PCR; TCRdb holds only in-frame clones, not every one. The sample lists about 40,000 clones, about 62% seen once, with less than 9.5% in the top ten. Sequences were derived from CD4+ T cells from PBMCs cultured without peptide, sampled after COVID-19 vaccination. The origin of the receptors is a human donor who received a COVID-19 vaccine.

This clone showed up just once. This chain links TRBV4-1 with TRBJ1-1, with D possibly matching TRBD1 (5 bases). This CDR3 region has 16 residues. Per the germline V gene, CDR1 is MGHRA and CDR2 is YSYEKL. Trimming stripped 0 bases from V and 4 bases from J, with 15 bases between. CDR3 amino acids: CASSQESGVRGTEAFF. For the CDR3, the DNA is TGCGCCAGCAGCCAAGAGTCGGGGGTGAGGGGCACTGAAGCTTTCTTT.

This sequence joins TRBV7-2 and TRBJ2-3; D is ambiguous. This CDR3 has 13 amino acids. From germline, CDR1 is SGHTA and CDR2 FQGNSA. Trimming left V 5 bases short and J 4 bases short, with 10 bases between. The CDR3 sequence is CASSPRAADTQYF. The CDR3 bases are TGTGCCAGCAGCCCCCGGGCCGCAGATACGCAGTATTTT.

This clone has just a few counts. This chain joins TRBV7-9 and TRBJ2-3; a possible D gene is TRBD2 (6 bases). The CDR3 has 13 residues. In germline, CDR1 is SEHNR, CDR2 FQNEAQ (reference sequence). The V end lost 11 bases, the J end lost 3 bases, and 15 bases lay between the germline ends. In nucleotides, the CDR3 is TGTGCCCCCTCTAGCGTTTCGACAGATACGCAGTATTTT. Its protein product is CAPSSVSTDTQYF.

This clone was detected a few times. V usage is TRBV6-5 and J usage is TRBJ1-3; TRBD1 might be the D (5 bases). Between the trimmed V and J ends, which lost 6 bases and 4 bases, there was a span of 13 bases. CDR3 length: 14 residues. CDR1 is MNHEY, CDR2 SVGAGI, per germline. CDR3 protein: CASRSGGQGNTIYF. CDR3 in DNA: TGTGCCAGCAGGAGCGGGGGTCAAGGAAACACCATATATTTT.

The rearrangement links TRBV10-3 to TRBJ2-7, with D tentatively TRBD1 or TRBD2 (5 bases each). The germline V and J ends were trimmed by 5 bases and 0 bases, with 11 bases remaining between them. The CDR3 totals 14 residues. The germline CDR1 and CDR2 sequences are ENHRY and SYGVKD. The CDR3, as DNA: TGTGCCATCAGTCGGGACCTGAGCTCCTACGAGCAGTACTTC. Protein product: CAISRDLSSYEQYF.